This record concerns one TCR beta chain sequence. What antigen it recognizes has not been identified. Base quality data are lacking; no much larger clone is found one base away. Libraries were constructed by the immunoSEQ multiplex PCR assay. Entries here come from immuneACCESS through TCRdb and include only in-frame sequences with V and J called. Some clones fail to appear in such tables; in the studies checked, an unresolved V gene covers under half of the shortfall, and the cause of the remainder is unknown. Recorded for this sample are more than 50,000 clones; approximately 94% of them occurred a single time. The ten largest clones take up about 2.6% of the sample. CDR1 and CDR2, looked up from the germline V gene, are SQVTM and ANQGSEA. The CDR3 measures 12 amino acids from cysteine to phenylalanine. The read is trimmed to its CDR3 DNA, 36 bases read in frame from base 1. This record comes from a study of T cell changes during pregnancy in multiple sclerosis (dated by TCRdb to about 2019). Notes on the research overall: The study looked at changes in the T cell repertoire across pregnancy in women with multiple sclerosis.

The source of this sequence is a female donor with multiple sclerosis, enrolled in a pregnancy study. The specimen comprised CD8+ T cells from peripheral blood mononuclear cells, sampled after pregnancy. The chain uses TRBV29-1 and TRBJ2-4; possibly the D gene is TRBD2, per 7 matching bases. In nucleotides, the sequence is TGCAGGGGGGGGGCATCCAAAAACATTCAGTACTTC. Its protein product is CRGGASKNIQYF.